Listed here are 22 T cell receptor beta chains from one sample, sequenced in a study of blood T cells in healthy people across ages. It was with a sample-barcoded 5' primer and a J-beta primer mix that a second PCR of about 6 to 12 cycles was run. Each CDR3 protein is one row after TCRdb ran MiXCR on the 5' RACE reads. The table lists around 820,000 distinct CDR3 sequences, around 25% of them singletons. This sample was also put to use in a study of T cells of mothers and their children.

The material sequenced was blood. The source of these receptors is a boy between 5 and 17 years old in good health.

This clonotype was detected a few times. The rearrangement uses TRBV7-9 and TRBJ1-4; D might be TRBD1 (5 bases). This CDR3 is built from 14 residues. The germline V gene has CDR1 SEHNR and CDR2 FQNEAQ (reference sequence). The V gene lost 8 bases and the J gene lost 8 bases, with 18 bases spanning the gap. The CDR3 DNA follows: TGTGCCAGCGGGCGAGAGGGGCAACGCGAAAAACTGTTTTTT. Residues: CASGREGQREKLFF.

This clonotype was detected a few times. The V gene is TRBV19, the J gene TRBJ1-4; D is unresolved. CDR3 size: 14 residues. The V and J ends lost 8 bases and 4 bases respectively, with 14 bases between them. The V gene's germline CDR1 is LNHDA and CDR2 SQIVND (reference sequence). In DNA form, the CDR3 reads TGTGCCAGTTCGGACGCTCGGGTTAATGAAAAACTGTTTTTT. It is translated as CASSDARVNEKLFF.

The rearrangement links TRBV5-1 to TRBJ2-7, with TRBD2 as a possible D gene (5 bases). CDR1 is SGHRS, CDR2 YFSETQ, per germline. This CDR3 has 18 amino acids. V lost 4 bases and J 1 base, leaving 24 bases between the germline ends. The CDR3 DNA reads as TGCGCCAGCAGCGGGATGATCGGGGAGCCACTTGGGTCCTACGAGCAGTACTTC. It specifies CASSGMIGEPLGSYEQYF.

The V and J genes are TRBV20-1 and TRBJ2-1; no definite D call. CDR1 DFQATT and CDR2 SNEGSKA come from the germline V gene (reference sequence). The V end lost 3 bases, the J end lost 6 bases, and 12 bases lay between the germline ends. The length of the CDR3 is 13 residues. The CDR3 region is CSASPRISNEQFF. In nucleotides, the CDR3 is TGCAGTGCTAGTCCCAGGATTAGCAATGAGCAGTTCTTC.

The chain is built from TRBV27 and TRBJ2-7; D ambiguous. CDR1 is MNHEY, CDR2 SMNVEV, per germline (reference sequence). The CDR3 runs 12 residues. Between the trimmed V and J ends, which lost 4 bases and 7 bases, there was a span of 11 bases. CDR3 amino acids: CASSSVVGEQYF. In nucleotides, the CDR3 is TGTGCCAGCAGTTCCGTCGTCGGGGAGCAGTACTTC.

The rearrangement joins TRBV9 to TRBJ2-5, with D perhaps assigned TRBD1 or TRBD2 (5 bases each). The J call is uncertain, as TRBJ2-7 better fits the DNA end. This CDR3 has 14 residues. Germline CDR1 SGDLS, CDR2 YYNGEE. CDR3: CASSITGAPYEQYF. CDR3 DNA: TGTGCCAGCAGCATTACCGGGGCACCCTACGAGCAGTACTTC.

This chain joins TRBV28 and TRBJ2-5; D gene ambiguous. The J call may be wrong; the DNA end is better matched by TRBJ2-7. Germline lookup yields CDR1 MDHEN and CDR2 SYDVKM. The CDR3 length is 12 residues. The CDR3 spells CASSLPRYEQYF. The CDR3 DNA reads TGTGCCAGCAGTTTACCCCGGTACGAGCAGTACTTC.

The rearrangement joins TRBV7-2 to TRBJ2-5; 9 bases are a match to TRBD2. Germline V CDR1 and CDR2: SGHTA, FQGNSA. The CDR3 has 15 amino acids. Trimming removed 3 bases from V and 5 bases from J; junction bases left unmatched: 7. CDR3 nucleotide sequence: TGTGCCAGCAGCTTTGGGCTAGCGGGAACCGAGACCCAGTACTTC. Translating gives CASSFGLAGTETQYF.

This chain joins TRBV7-2 and TRBJ1-1; no clear D gene. The CDR3 contains 13 residues. The germline V gene has CDR1 SGHTA and CDR2 FQGNSA. Trimming stripped 0 bases from V and 3 bases from J, with 5 bases between. CDR3 DNA: TGTGCCAGCAGCTTAGCGACACACACTGAAGCTTTCTTT. It is translated as CASSLATHTEAFF.

The chain is built from TRBV7-2 and TRBJ1-6, with a tentative D call TRBD1 (5 bases). With 0 bases removed from V and 9 bases from J, the gap between germline ends came to 18 bases. CDR1 SGHTA and CDR2 FQGNSA come from the germline V gene. The CDR3 loop spans 17 amino acids. DNA for the CDR3: TGTGCCAGCAGCTTAGCGCTAGATCGCAGGGTTGCTTCACCCCTCCACTTT. Translation: CASSLALDRRVASPLHF. Looking up the rest from reference TRBV7-2 and TRBJ1-6 gives the full variable domain: GAGVSQSPSNKVTEKGKDVELRCDPISGHTALYWYRQSLGQGLEFLIYFQGNSAPDKSGLPSDRFSAERTGGSVSTLTIQRTQQEDSAVYLCASSLALDRRVASPLHFGNGTRLTVT.

This rearrangement joins TRBV5-1 to TRBJ2-7; 9 bases are shared with TRBD1. V lost 2 bases, J lost 0 bases, and 3 bases stayed unmatched. CDR3 length equals 15 residues. From germline, CDR1 is SGHRS and CDR2 YFSETQ. In DNA, the CDR3 is TGCGCCAGCAGCTTTCGACAGGGGGGCTCCTACGAGCAGTACTTC. It codes for CASSFRQGGSYEQYF.

The J gene is TRBJ1-3, the V gene TRBV29-1; D call uncertain. The length of the CDR3 is 13 residues. Per the germline V gene, CDR1 is SQVTM and CDR2 is ANQGSEA. Trimming shortened V by 7 bases and J by 3 bases, and 13 bases separated the two germline ends. The CDR3 loop reads CSARRTGGNTIYF. CDR3 DNA sequence: TGCAGCGCGAGGAGGACGGGTGGAAACACCATATATTTT. Combining the CDR3 with reference TRBV29-1 and TRBJ1-3 gives the whole variable domain SAVISQKPSRDICQRGTSLTIQCQVDSQVTMMFWYRQQPGQSLTLIATANQGSEATYESGFVIDKFPISRPNLTFSTLTVSNMSPEDSSIYLCSARRTGGNTIYFGEGSWLTVV.

This clonotype was observed a handful of times. The V gene is TRBV9, the J gene TRBJ2-3; maybe TRBD1 (5 bases). The CDR3 loop spans 15 amino acids. Germline V gene lookup returns CDR1 SGDLS and CDR2 YYNGEE. Trimming removed 2 bases at V and 3 bases at J, with 13 bases between. Written as DNA, the CDR3 is TGTGCCAGCAGCGTTGCTACCAGGGCTACAGATACGCAGTATTTT. Translating it yields CASSVATRATDTQYF.

The CDR3 bases are TGTGCCAGCAGTGAACCCCAGGGGCTAGCCAAAAACATTCAGTACTTC. It codes for CASSEPQGLAKNIQYF. This rearrangement joins TRBV2 to TRBJ2-4; weak D call: TRBD1 (6 bases). This CDR3 region has 16 residues. Germline CDR1 is SNHLY and CDR2 is FYNNEI. V gave up 2 bases and J gave up 0 bases, with 11 bases separating them.

This clonotype was detected a few times. The CDR3 here is CASSQDVGGHQPQHF. For the CDR3, the DNA is TGCGCCAGCAGCCAAGATGTCGGGGGGCATCAGCCCCAGCATTTT. The V call is TRBV4-3, the J call TRBJ1-5; D perhaps matches TRBD1 (6 bases). Germline CDR1 is LGHNA and CDR2 is YSLEER. The CDR3 sequence is 15 residues long. Trimming left V 0 bases short and J 5 bases short, with 11 bases between.

This chain uses TRBV5-1 with TRBJ2-7; 8 bases are shared with TRBD1. Germline values: CDR1 SGHRS, CDR2 YFSETQ. V was pared by 2 bases and J by 0 bases, with 7 bases of the junction left unmatched. The CDR3 length is 16 residues. Written as DNA, the CDR3 is TGCGCCAGCAGCTTCGAGGGACAGGACCTCTCCTACGAGCAGTACTTC. This codes for CASSFEGQDLSYEQYF. The variable domain in full, completed from reference TRBV5-1 and TRBJ2-7, reads KAGVTQTPRYLIKTRGQQVTLSCSPISGHRSVSWYQQTPGQGLQFLFEYFSETQRNKGNFPGRFSGRQFSNSRSEMNVSTLELGDSALYLCASSFEGQDLSYEQYFGPGTRLTVT.

There are a few counts of this clonotype. This chain links TRBV6-2 or TRBV6-3 with TRBJ1-1; D call uncertain. Trimming removed 7 bases at V and 4 bases at J, with 19 bases between. Per germline, CDR1 MNHEY and CDR2 SVGEGT. The CDR3 consists of 15 residues. Here the CDR3 DNA reads TGTGCCAGCATGAATCCCGGGGAGCGTGCCACTGAAGCTTTCTTT. Amino acids: CASMNPGERATEAFF.

Only a few counts were recorded for this clonotype. This chain joins TRBV9 and TRBJ2-5, with 11 bases that match TRBD2. The J call may be mistaken, given a closer DNA end match to TRBJ2-1. The CDR3 totals 15 residues. CDR1 is SGDLS and CDR2 is YYNGEE in the germline V gene. CDR3 region: CASSPTSGSIGEQFF. The DNA for the CDR3 is TGTGCCAGCAGCCCTACTAGCGGGAGCATCGGTGAGCAGTTCTTC.

There are a few counts of this clonotype. This chain links TRBV28 with TRBJ2-7; D might be TRBD1 (6 bases). This CDR3 is built from 13 residues. CDR1 and CDR2 from the germline V gene are MDHEN and SYDVKM. Trimming removed 6 bases at V and 3 bases at J, with 12 bases between. The CDR3 sequence is CASRSRGNYEQYF. The CDR3 DNA is TGTGCCAGCAGGAGTAGGGGGAACTACGAGCAGTACTTC. The entire variable domain, with the rest obtained from reference TRBV28 and TRBJ2-7, is as follows: DVKVTQSSRYLVKRTGEKVFLECVQDMDHENMFWYRQDPGLGLRLIYFSYDVKMKEKGDIPEGYSVSREKKERFSLILESASTNQTSMYLCASRSRGNYEQYFGPGTRLTVT.

This clonotype was seen a few times. The chain joins TRBV11-1 to TRBJ1-6; D unclear. Trimming took off 0 bases at V and 7 bases at J, with 10 bases between the two ends. The CDR3 consists of 15 residues. Germline V gives CDR1 SGHAT, CDR2 FQDESV (reference sequence). CDR3: CASSLAPDGNSPLHF. The CDR3 DNA sequence: TGTGCCAGCAGCTTAGCCCCGGACGGGAATTCACCCCTCCACTTT. Supplemented by reference TRBV11-1 and TRBJ1-6, the full variable domain reads EAEVAQSPRYKITEKSQAVAFWCDPISGHATLYWYRQILGQGPELLVQFQDESVVDDSQLPKDRFSAERLKGVDSTLKIQPAELGDSAMYLCASSLAPDGNSPLHFGNGTRLTVT.

The V and J genes are TRBV7-2 and TRBJ2-1; 9 bases are a match to TRBD1. V lost 1 base, J lost 2 bases, and 3 bases stayed unmatched. Germline values: CDR1 SGHTA, CDR2 FQGNSA. This CDR3 region has 16 residues. CDR3 sequence (DNA): TGTGCCAGCAGCTTAGTACAGGGGGCCGCCTACAATGAGCAGTTCTTC. Its translation: CASSLVQGAAYNEQFF.

This clonotype came up a few times. The chain combines TRBV18 with TRBJ2-5; 7 positions match TRBD2. The assigned J gene may be wrong: the sequence end matches TRBJ2-7 better. The CDR3 has 12 residues. CDR1 and CDR2 (germline): KGHSH, LQKENI. The CDR3 DNA follows: TGTGCCAGCGGGGCTAGCGGTTACGAGCAGTACTTC. This translates into CASGASGYEQYF.